The entry below describes one T cell receptor beta chain. The sample is drawn from a study of blood T cell repertoires in COVID-19. Study context: Samples of COVID-19 (acute and convalescent) were obtained from the United States, Italy and Spain. In each case, the material was cDNA or gDNA derived from T cells, B-cell-depleted T cells, or PBMCs.

V lost 4 bases and J lost 4; bases outside the gene matches: 10. From germline, CDR1 is LGHDT and CDR2 YNNKEL (reference sequence). This CDR3 spans 17 amino acids. Study processing details: Estimation of nucleated cell counts relied on the amplification of reference gene primers. The data were produced by immunoSEQ multiplex PCR, yet TCRdb's version contains in-frame clones alone and is incomplete. V, J and clone size are taken as reported in that table, and D and trimming were inferred from the DNA itself. The repertoire holds roughly 290,000 clones, with around 89% as singletons. The sample was peripheral blood. This receptor was taken from a man aged 25-45 years with acute or convalescent COVID-19. This rearrangement joins TRBV3-1 (or the pseudogene TRBV3-2) to TRBJ2-2; 9 positions agree with TRBD2. CDR3 nucleotides: TGTGCCAGCAGCCCGCCCCTGCGGGGGGGCCCCACCGGGGAGCTGTTTTTT. This sequence encodes CASSPPLRGGPTGELFF.